One and the same sample provided the 6 T cell receptor beta chains below, sequenced in a study of blood T cell repertoires in COVID-19. Repertoires were generated with immunoSEQ multiplex PCR, while TCRdb's copy carries only in-frame clones and drops some. The sample records over 70,000 clones, 86% being singletons. Material: peripheral blood. Source of these receptors: a human donor in a cohort sampled during active COVID-19.

The rearrangement joins TRBV4-1 to TRBJ2-7, with D possibly being TRBD1 (5 bases). CDR3 size: 16 residues. Trimming stripped 1 base from V and 0 bases from J, with 13 bases between. CDR1 and CDR2 from the germline V gene are MGHRA and YSYEKL. CDR3 in amino acids: CASSQGWGFDSYEQYF. The CDR3 DNA is TGCGCCAGCAGCCAAGGGTGGGGCTTCGACTCCTACGAGCAGTACTTC.

This clone was detected only a few times. The rearrangement links TRBV4-2 to TRBJ1-1; tentatively, D is TRBD1 (5 bases). The germline gives CDR1 LGHNA, CDR2 YNFKEQ. This CDR3 is built from 15 residues. V lost 4 bases, J lost 3 bases, and 15 bases lay in between. The CDR3 here is CASSPGGAVHTEAFF. CDR3 DNA sequence: TGTGCCAGCAGCCCGGGCGGGGCCGTACACACTGAAGCTTTCTTT.

The chain employs TRBV3-1 (or the pseudogene TRBV3-2) and TRBJ1-4; D uncertain. Germline V lookup: CDR1 LGHDT, CDR2 YNNKEL (reference sequence). The CDR3 contains 13 residues. The V end was cut by 0 bases, the J end by 6 bases, with 5 bases between. CDR3 loop: CASSQDSDEKLFF. CDR3 DNA sequence: TGTGCCAGCAGCCAAGATTCCGATGAAAAACTGTTTTTT.

This clone was counted between two and nine times. The CDR3 DNA reads TGTGCCAGTAGTATGGGACTAGCGGGGCCTTACGAGCAGTACTTC. Amino acids: CASSMGLAGPYEQYF. The V gene is TRBV19, the J gene TRBJ2-7; 13 nucleotides align to TRBD2. The CDR3 sequence is 15 residues long. Germline V gene data show CDR1 as LNHDA and CDR2 as SQIVND (reference sequence). The V gene end was trimmed by 3 bases and the J gene end by 4 bases; junction bases not matched to a gene: 3.

V gene TRBV18 combines with J gene TRBJ2-7; 10 nucleotides align to TRBD2. CDR3 length: 15 residues. V was pared by 6 bases and J by 0 bases, with 5 bases of the junction left unmatched. Germline CDR1 and CDR2: KGHSH and LQKENI. In DNA form, the CDR3 reads TGTGCCAGCTCCCCAGCTAGCGGGAGCTCCTACGAGCAGTACTTC. This encodes CASSPASGSSYEQYF.

This clone was observed once. This rearrangement joins TRBV5-4 to TRBJ1-1; 7 bases map to TRBD1. With V trimmed by 4 bases and J by 3 bases, 6 bases remained unmatched. CDR1 and CDR2 from the germline V gene are SGHNT and YYREEE (reference sequence). This CDR3 contains 14 residues. CDR3 DNA: TGTGCCAGCAGCCTCGACAGGGAGTACACTGAAGCTTTCTTT. This encodes CASSLDREYTEAFF.